The present entry profiles one TCR beta chain with its context. Its antigen is currently unknown. The CDR3 is 13 amino acids. V gave up 1 base and J gave up 6 bases; unmatched junction bases: 3. Germline lookup yields CDR1 GTSNPN and CDR2 SVGIG (reference sequence). This entry is derived from a study of T cell responses to AZD1222 COVID-19 vaccine. Study at large: Pooled in the analysis were second doses at about 4 or about 12 weeks. General observations from the study: Most donors were white British and more were female, and clonal diversity was possibly underestimated. At 160-218 and 743-854, vaccine-associated CD4 TCRs were dominant, and they spanned spike. Baseline seropositivity occurred in only six or seven AZD1222 recipients.

The method was immunoSEQ multiplex PCR; TCRdb's version includes in-frame clones alone and lacks a portion of them. The table includes over 110,000 clones, approximately 94% detected once. Sequencing was performed on peripheral blood, taken on day 0 of AZD1222 vaccination. The V gene is TRBV30, the J gene TRBJ2-7, with 10 bases lining up with TRBD2. This TCR was sampled from an adult in good health. CDR3 sequence (DNA): TGTGCCTGGAGTGCAAGGACTAGCGGCGAGCAGTACTTC. Translated, it gives CAWSARTSGEQYF.